Presented here are 26 T cell receptor beta chains from one specimen sequenced in a study of CD8+CD57+ T cells in acquired aplastic anemia. Genomic DNA acted as the template from which TCR beta VDJ combination and CDR3 sequence profiling were carried out. From the reads, TCRdb called clonotypes with MiXCR, one entry per CDR3 protein. The data contain hundreds of thousands of distinct CDR3 sequences, about 70% of them singletons. Source material: sorted CD4+, CD8+, or CD8+CD57+ T cells (not recorded which) from PBMCs. Every receptor here comes from a human donor in good health, serving as a control.

This rearrangement joins TRBV7-3 to TRBJ2-2; tentatively, D is TRBD2 (6 bases). Germline V gives CDR1 SGHTA, CDR2 FQGTGA. Deletions cut 1 base from V and 4 bases from J, with 13 bases between. The CDR3 is 16 residues long. CDR3 in amino acids: CASSLRRGGITGELFF. CDR3 DNA: TGTGCCAGCAGCTTAAGGCGGGGTGGTATCACCGGGGAGCTGTTTTTT.

The V gene is TRBV7-8, the J gene TRBJ1-5; D is uncertain. V gave up 0 bases and J gave up 12 bases, with 21 bases separating them. CDR3 length equals 16 residues. Germline CDR1 SGHVS, CDR2 FQNEAQ. The CDR3 sequence is CASSLAGASVEQYQHF. The CDR3 DNA reads as TGTGCCAGCAGCTTAGCGGGAGCGTCGGTGGAGCAGTACCAGCATTTT. Full variable domain (outside the CDR3, taken from reference TRBV7-8 and TRBJ1-5): GAGVSQSPRYKVAKRGQDVALRCDPISGHVSLFWYQQALGQGPEFLTYFQNEAQLDKSGLPSDRFFAERPEGSVSTLKIQRTQQEDSAVYLCASSLAGASVEQYQHFGDGTRLSIL.

The V call is TRBV20-1, the J call TRBJ2-2; unclear D gene. CDR3 length equals 15 residues. Trimming removed 3 bases at V and 4 bases at J, with 15 bases between. Germline CDR1 DFQATT, CDR2 SNEGSKA (reference sequence). For the CDR3, the DNA is TGCAGTGCTAGCTATGGCGGACCCACCACCGGGGAGCTGTTTTTT. Residues: CSASYGGPTTGELFF.

The chain joins TRBV20-1 to TRBJ1-1; D gene ambiguous. V was pared by 6 bases and J by 6 bases, with 20 bases between. Germline-derived CDR1 and CDR2 are DFQATT and SNEGSKA (reference sequence). This CDR3 region has 14 residues. In DNA, the CDR3 is TGCAGTGCCCCCCTAGGGAGCTATTGCTCTGAAGCTTTCTTT. It encodes CSAPLGSYCSEAFF.

This chain connects TRBV7-3 to TRBJ1-6; the D is unclear. CDR3 length equals 15 residues. V dropped 2 bases and J dropped 18 bases, with 23 bases sitting between them. Germline V gene data show CDR1 as SGHTA and CDR2 as FQGTGA. In DNA, the CDR3 is TGTGCCAGCAGCTTAGGTTCCGGACGTAAATCACACCCCCACTTT. Protein: CASSLGSGRKSHPHF.

This clonotype has a single count. The rearrangement joins TRBV12-3 or TRBV12-4 to TRBJ2-3; tentatively, D is TRBD2 (5 bases). The CDR3 length is 14 residues. Trimming removed 4 bases at V and 2 bases at J, with 10 bases between. DNA of the CDR3: TGTGCCAGCAGTTCGGGGTTACTCACAGATACGCAGTATTTT. This encodes CASSSGLLTDTQYF.

This chain links TRBV24-1 with TRBJ1-4; no clear D gene. Germline V gene data show CDR1 as KGHDR and CDR2 as SFDVKD. V shed 4 bases and J shed 8 bases, with 19 bases lying between them. This CDR3 has 16 amino acids. CDR3: CATSDQRTPGGEKLFF. In nucleotides, the CDR3 is TGTGCCACCAGTGACCAAAGGACTCCCGGCGGAGAAAAACTGTTTTTT.

As to this clonotype: As the CDR3 is not closed by the conserved phenylalanine or tryptophan, this likely results from a read error. The genes are TRBV7-9 and TRBJ2-5, with no clear D. The CDR3 spans 13 residues. Germline CDR1 SEHNR, CDR2 FQNEAQ (reference sequence). Trimming cost V 3 bases and J 0 bases, with 5 bases left between them. This chain's CDR3 is CASSFGDQETQYL. The CDR3 DNA follows: TGTGCCAGCAGCTTTGGAGACCAAGAGACCCAGTACTTG.

This clonotype was seen only once. The chain couples TRBV2 to TRBJ2-5; D uncertain. Trimming removed 5 bases at V and 5 bases at J, with 15 bases between. Germline loops: CDR1 SNHLY, CDR2 FYNNEI. This CDR3 contains 14 residues. The CDR3 bases are TGTGCCAGCAGTCAGGAGAAGGGTGAGGAGACCCAGTACTTC. It specifies CASSQEKGEETQYF.

The chain carries TRBV2 and TRBJ2-7; TRBD1 matches at 10 bases. The CDR3 totals 13 residues. Germline assignment: CDR1 SNHLY and CDR2 FYNNEI. The V gene end was trimmed by 8 bases and the J gene end by 5 bases; junction bases not matched to a gene: 6. The CDR3 here is CASRGTGANEQYV. CDR3 coding DNA: TGTGCCAGCCGAGGGACAGGGGCGAACGAGCAGTACGTC.

Of note for this clonotype: The CDR3 does not end in the conserved phenylalanine or tryptophan, so this is likely a read error. Because the CDR3's place on the DNA is in doubt, the DNA is left out and the CDR3 is given as listed by TCRdb. V is TRBV7-2 and J is TRBJ2-7; no DNA check was done on the table's D call, TRBD2. The germline V gene encodes CDR1 SGHTA and CDR2 FQGNSA. Termini included, the CDR3 measures 13 amino acids. The CDR3 is CASSFFEGGPNSL.

This clonotype was picked up many times. The chain links TRBV6-5 to TRBJ2-7; maybe TRBD1 (5 bases). Germline V lookup: CDR1 MNHEY, CDR2 SVGAGI. Deletions cut 2 bases from V and 2 bases from J, with 10 bases between. CDR3 size: 14 residues. This CDR3 reads CASSYPDRPYEQYF. As DNA, the CDR3 is TGTGCCAGCAGTTACCCCGACAGACCCTACGAGCAGTACTTC.

Note on this clonotype: One end of the junction does not line up with germline, which may come from a read error. The chain is built from TRBV7-2 and TRBJ2-3, with D perhaps given as TRBD1 or TRBD2 (5 bases each). Germline CDR1 reads SGHTA; CDR2 reads FQGNSA. This CDR3 has 14 amino acids. CDR3 in amino acids: CASSRARGTYEQYF. The CDR3 DNA is TGTGCCAGCAGCAGGGCGAGGGGAACTTACGAGCAGTACTTT.

For this clonotype: As the CDR3 is not closed by the conserved phenylalanine or tryptophan, this likely results from a read error. The limits of the CDR3 on the DNA are not certain, so only TCRdb's listed CDR3 is given. V is TRBV11-2 and J is TRBJ2-3; TRBD2 is the table's D call and was not checked against the DNA. Both ends counted, the CDR3 spans 15 residues. Germline CDR1 reads SGHAT; CDR2 reads FQNNGV. The CDR3 loop reads CASSLVAGTSNQPYS.

This clonotype was found many times. V gene TRBV20-1 combines with J gene TRBJ2-2; maybe TRBD1 (6 bases). CDR3 length: 14 residues. Germline CDR1 is DFQATT and CDR2 is SNEGSKA (reference sequence). The V end was cut by 2 bases, the J end by 2 bases, with 9 bases between. CDR3: CSARQGHNTGELFF. The CDR3 DNA sequence: TGCAGTGCTAGACAGGGACATAACACCGGGGAGCTGTTTTTT.

This clonotype was found a few times. This chain connects TRBV2 to TRBJ2-7, with D perhaps TRBD1 (5 bases). The length of the CDR3 is 13 residues. Germline lookup yields CDR1 SNHLY and CDR2 FYNNEI. V dropped 6 bases and J dropped 0 bases, with 9 bases sitting between them. The CDR3 sequence: CASRGLPSYEQYF. The CDR3 DNA reads TGTGCCAGCAGGGGGCTGCCCTCCTACGAGCAGTACTTC.

This clonotype appeared once. The V call is TRBV7-8, the J call TRBJ1-3; D is perhaps TRBD1 (6 bases). The CDR3 is 15 residues long. Between the trimmed V and J ends, which lost 0 bases and 8 bases, there was a span of 14 bases. Looked up from germline, CDR1 is SGHVS and CDR2 is FQNEAQ. CDR3 nucleotide sequence: TGTGCCAGCAGCTTAGCCAGGGGCTCTGGTGACACCATATATTTT. Its protein is CASSLARGSGDTIYF.

As regards this clonotype: Since no conserved phenylalanine or tryptophan closes the CDR3, a read error is the likely cause. The chain has TRBV7-3 and TRBJ2-7, with TRBD2 identical over 7 bases. CDR1 is SGHTA, CDR2 FQGTGA, per germline. The trim removed 5 bases at V and 5 bases at J, leaving 9 bases unmatched. The CDR3 has 14 amino acids. This CDR3 is CASSVEGGGHEQYL. DNA for the CDR3: TGTGCCAGCAGCGTAGAGGGCGGGGGACACGAGCAGTACCTC.

This clonotype was seen repeatedly, ten times or more. This chain uses TRBV2 with TRBJ1-4; 8 positions match TRBD1. This CDR3 is built from 13 residues. Germline V gene lookup returns CDR1 SNHLY and CDR2 FYNNEI. V lost 4 bases to trimming and J lost 5 bases; unmatched junction nucleotides: 0. The CDR3 here is CASSGDRNEKLFF. The DNA for the CDR3 is TGTGCCAGCAGTGGGGACAGGAATGAAAAACTGTTTTTT.

In regard to this clonotype: This CDR3 fails to terminate in the conserved phenylalanine or tryptophan, so it likely reflects a read error. This chain uses TRBV19 with TRBJ1-3, with D perhaps TRBD1 (5 bases). Trimming cost V 11 bases and J 2 bases, with 19 bases left between them. This CDR3 is built from 15 residues. Per the germline V gene, CDR1 is LNHDA and CDR2 is SQIVND (reference sequence). The CDR3 nucleotides read TGTGCCTCCCAATCGGGAAGGGGACCTGGAAACACCATATATGTT. Translation: CASQSGRGPGNTIYV.

The genes are TRBV3-1 and TRBJ2-2, with 7 bases matching TRBD2. The V gene end was trimmed by 0 bases and the J gene end by 3 bases; junction bases not matched to a gene: 16. In germline, CDR1 is LGHDT, CDR2 YNNKEL (reference sequence). The CDR3 spans 20 residues. CDR3 in amino acids: CASSQDLRPGASGYTGELFF. The CDR3 DNA reads as TGTGCCAGCAGCCAAGATCTCCGTCCCGGGGCTAGCGGCTACACCGGGGAGCTGTTTTTT. Looking up the rest from reference TRBV3-1 and TRBJ2-2 gives the full variable domain: DTAVSQTPKYLVTQMGNDKSIKCEQNLGHDTMYWYKQDSKKFLKIMFSYNNKELIINETVPNRFSPKSPDKAHLNLHINSLELGDSAVYFCASSQDLRPGASGYTGELFFGEGSRLTVL.

With respect to this clonotype: The conserved closing phenylalanine or tryptophan is absent in this CDR3, likely reflecting a read error. No DNA is shown, since the ends of the CDR3 on it are uncertain; the CDR3 is the one TCRdb lists. The genes are TRBV14 and TRBJ2-3; no DNA check was done on the table's D call, TRBD1. The CDR3 has 13 residues if both end residues are counted. The germline V gene has CDR1 SGHDN and CDR2 FVKESK. CDR3 loop: CASSREGSPQRDI.

The chain links TRBV7-2 to TRBJ1-6, with D hard to call. CDR3 length equals 15 residues. With 5 bases removed from V and 17 bases from J, the gap between germline ends came to 25 bases. CDR1 is SGHTA, CDR2 FQGNSA, per germline. The CDR3 here is CASSGGPIYDYTFHF. Here the CDR3 DNA reads TGTGCCAGCAGCGGAGGACCGATCTATGATTACACCTTCCACTTT.

This clonotype was counted ten times or more. The chain links TRBV6-1 to TRBJ2-3; D unclear. This CDR3 contains 14 residues. V dropped 7 bases and J dropped 2 bases, with 13 bases sitting between them. CDR1 and CDR2 from the germline V gene are MNHNS and SASEGT. CDR3 in DNA: TGTGCCAGCACAGAGACAACAAACACAGATACGCAGTATTTT. It codes for CASTETTNTDTQYF.

This clonotype has a single count. V is TRBV20-1 and J is TRBJ2-1, with 9 nucleotides matching TRBD1. The CDR3 runs to 15 residues. J gave up 13 bases and V 0 bases, and 13 bases lay outside the gene matches. Germline CDR1 reads DFQATT; CDR2 reads SNEGSKA (reference sequence). CDR3 nucleotide sequence: TGCAGTGCTAGAGACGGAGGACAGGGGTTTGAGACCCAGTTCTTC. It encodes CSARDGGQGFETQFF.

The chain joins TRBV12-3 or TRBV12-4 to TRBJ1-2; D may be TRBD1 (5 bases). The CDR3 totals 14 residues. Deletions cut 10 bases from V and 3 bases from J, with 18 bases between. CDR3 in amino acids: CATRVRGTDYGYTF. The CDR3 nucleotides are TGTGCCACCAGGGTCCGTGGGACGGACTATGGCTACACCTTC.